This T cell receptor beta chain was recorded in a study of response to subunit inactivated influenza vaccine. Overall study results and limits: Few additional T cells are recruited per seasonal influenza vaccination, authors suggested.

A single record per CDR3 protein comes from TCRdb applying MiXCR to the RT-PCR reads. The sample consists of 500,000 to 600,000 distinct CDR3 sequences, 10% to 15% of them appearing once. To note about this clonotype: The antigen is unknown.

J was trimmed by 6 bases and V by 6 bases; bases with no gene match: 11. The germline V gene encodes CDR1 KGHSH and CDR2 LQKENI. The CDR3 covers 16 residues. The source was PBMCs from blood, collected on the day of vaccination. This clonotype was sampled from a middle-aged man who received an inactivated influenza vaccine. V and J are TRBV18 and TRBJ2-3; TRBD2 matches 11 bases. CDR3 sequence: CASSPPTSGGRDTQYF. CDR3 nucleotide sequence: TGTGCCAGCTCTCCCCCCACTAGCGGGGGAAGGGATACGCAGTATTTT.